The T cell receptor (beta chain) described here comes from a study of T cells in Graves' hyperthyroidism and ophthalmopathy. This clonotype occurred many times. CDR1 SNHLY and CDR2 FYNNEI come from the germline V gene. The V segment lost 6 bases and the J segment 1 base; nucleotides outside the gene matches: 6. The CDR3 sequence is 15 residues long. What was amplified from RNA transcripts were TCR beta CDR3 regions. RT-PCR in the first round (using the HTBI primer set) targeted the TCR CDR3. TCRdb independently ran MiXCR on the multiplex PCR reads; one entry per CDR3 protein. This table has about 290,000 distinct CDR3 sequences, roughly an eighth appearing once. Diagnoses used clinical symptoms, serum thyroxine and TRAb, thyroid ultrasound and orbital computed tomography.

The sequence was collected from a middle-aged woman with Graves' hyperthyroidism. The specimen sequenced was blood. The chain employs TRBV2 and TRBJ1-5; 7 bases align to TRBD1. Written as DNA, the CDR3 is TGTGCCAGCAGATTACAGGGGTTCAGCAATCAGCCCCAGCATTTT. Its translation is CASRLQGFSNQPQHF. Full variable domain (outside the CDR3, taken from reference TRBV2 and TRBJ1-5): EPEVTQTPSHQVTQMGQEVILRCVPISNHLYFYWYRQILGQKVEFLVSFYNNEISEKSEIFDDQFSVERPDGSNFTLKIRSTKLEDSAMYFCASRLQGFSNQPQHFGDGTRLSIL.